This is a list of T cell receptor beta chains from one sample in a study of CD8+CD57+ T cells in acquired aplastic anemia. Via MiXCR, TCRdb re-called the reads, giving one row per CDR3 protein. The table includes 250,000 to 350,000 distinct CDR3 sequences, 45% to 65% detected once. Source material: sorted CD4+, CD8+, or CD8+CD57+ T cells (not recorded which) from PBMCs. The receptors derive from a human donor with severe aplastic anemia or a healthy control (not recorded which). The CDR3 runs from the conserved cysteine through the conserved F or W. The D gene is left open where the match is weak. Some rows mark clone size as missing; the rest say once, few, many or name a class of expanded clone.

J gene,D gene,clone size,V gene,CDR3 DNA,CDR3 protein
TRBJ1-5,.,.,TRBV10-3,TGTGCCATCAGTACTAGCGTGGGGGCAAGAAATCAGCCCCAGCATTTT,CAISTSVGARNQPQHF
TRBJ2-1,.,.,TRBV20-1,TGCAGTGCTAGATCCCGTAGACTTGAGGGCACCTACAATGAGCAGTTCTTC,CSARSRRLEGTYNEQFF
TRBJ2-7,.,.,TRBV2,TGTGCCAGCAGTGAACGTCCCATTGGCAACGAGCAGTACTTC,CASSERPIGNEQYF
TRBJ2-7,TRBD2,.,TRBV20-1,TGCAGTGCCCAGACTAGCGCGATCGGCAATGAGCAGTACTTC,CSAQTSAIGNEQYF
TRBJ2-7,.,.,TRBV12-3/TRBV12-4,TGTGCCATCGCCCACAAGGGCCCCTACGAGCAGTACTTC,CAIAHKGPYEQYF
TRBJ2-1,TRBD1,.,TRBV20-1,TGCAGTGCTAGCGACAGGGCGGTAGGAGTAAATGAGCAGTTCTTC,CSASDRAVGVNEQFF
TRBJ1-6,.,once,TRBV7-9,TGTGCCTCGTCCCCAAGTGCGGGTTCCAATTCACCCCTCCACTTT,CASSPSAGSNSPLHF
TRBJ1-2,TRBD1,.,TRBV29-1,TGCAGCGTTACTGGACAGGGTCATGGCTACACCTTC,CSVTGQGHGYTF
TRBJ1-2,.,.,TRBV7-2,TGTGCCAGCACCCGGGACCTTGGGGCCTATGGCTACACCTTC,CASTRDLGAYGYTF
TRBJ1-6,.,.,TRBV7-2,TGTGCCAGCAGCTTAGAGGGGGTTGATTCACCCCTCCACTTT,CASSLEGVDSPLHF
TRBJ2-5,TRBD2,many,TRBV7-2,TGTGCCAGCAGCTTAGGGGCACTAGCGGGGGGGCTAGGGGAGACCCAGTACTTC,CASSLGALAGGLGETQYF
TRBJ2-5,.,many,TRBV6-7,TGTGCCAGCAGTTACGAGGGCCCGATCGAGACCCAGTACTTC,CASSYEGPIETQYF
TRBJ2-3,TRBD1,.,TRBV2,TGTGCCAGCAAGTCGGACAGGCTCACAGATACGCAGTATTTT,CASKSDRLTDTQYF
TRBJ2-7,TRBD1,.,TRBV2,TGTGCCAGCAGCGACAGGGTTTATATCGCCGAGCAGTACTTC,CASSDRVYIAEQYF
TRBJ2-7,TRBD2,.,TRBV2,TGTGCCAGCAGTGAAGGGACTAGCGGCTACGAGCAGTACTTC,CASSEGTSGYEQYF
TRBJ2-7,TRBD1,.,TRBV19,TGTGCCAGTAGTATCCTTGACAGGGGGTCGGATCCCTACGAGCAGTACTTC,CASSILDRGSDPYEQYF
TRBJ2-1,.,few,TRBV18,TGTGCCAGCTCCTCCGACAGGAGGAATGAGCAGTTCTTC,CASSSDRRNEQFF
TRBJ2-6,TRBD1,.,TRBV10-1,TGCGCCAGAGGGGGCGCTGGGGCCAACGTCCTGACTTTC,CARGGAGANVLTF
TRBJ2-7,.,few,TRBV24-1,TGTGCCACCAGTGATTCAGGGCTTAGCGACGAGCAGTACTTC,CATSDSGLSDEQYF
TRBJ2-3,.,.,TRBV19,TGTGCCAGTAGTATCATGGCTAGCACAGATACGCAGTATTTT,CASSIMASTDTQYF
TRBJ2-2,TRBD2,.,TRBV7-6,TGTGCCAGCAGCCCCCGGCGGGGCGGGGGCACCGGGGAGCTGTTTTTT,CASSPRRGGGTGELFF
TRBJ1-2,.,.,TRBV10-3,TGTGCCATCAGTGAGTCGGAATCCGCACGAGTCTATGGCTACACCTTC,CAISESESARVYGYTF
TRBJ1-1,TRBD1,.,TRBV7-6,TGTGCCAGCAGCTTGGGTTGGACAGGGGGGAACACTGAAGCTTTCTTT,CASSLGWTGGNTEAFF
TRBJ1-6,TRBD1,many,TRBV18,TGTGCCAGCTCACCCGGACAGGGGGGAAATTCACCCCTCCACTTT,CASSPGQGGNSPLHF
TRBJ1-4,.,few,TRBV20-1,TGCAGTGCTGCAGAAAAGGGGAATGAAAAACTGTTTTTT,CSAAEKGNEKLFF
TRBJ2-7,.,.,TRBV19,TGTGCCAGTAGTATTCCCGATTACGAGCAGTACTTC,CASSIPDYEQYF
TRBJ2-3,TRBD2,.,TRBV7-9,TGTGCCAGCAGCTTCCTAGCGGGGGGACGCGATACGCAGTATTTT,CASSFLAGGRDTQYF
TRBJ1-1,.,few,TRBV24-1,TGTGCCACCAGTGATTTGCTGGAGGACACTGAAGCTTTCTTT,CATSDLLEDTEAFF
TRBJ2-3,TRBD2,.,TRBV29-1,TGCAGCGTGCCCGGGACTAGCGGGAGATCAGATACGCAGTATTTT,CSVPGTSGRSDTQYF
TRBJ1-5,.,many,TRBV5-1,TGCGCCAGCAGCTTGGAAGGGACGGTCAATCAGCCCCAGCATTTT,CASSLEGTVNQPQHF
TRBJ2-5,.,once,TRBV12-3/TRBV12-4,TGTGCCAGCAGTCTTTACGGGACTCAACAAGAGACCCAGTACTTC,CASSLYGTQQETQYF
TRBJ1-3,.,many,TRBV12-3/TRBV12-4,TGTGCCAGCAGTGAAAGACCGGACCTCCAATTT,CASSERPDLQF
TRBJ1-1,.,many,TRBV4-3,TGCGCCAGCAGCCATGGTCACACTGAAGCTTTCTTT,CASSHGHTEAFF
TRBJ2-3,TRBD2,.,TRBV12-3/TRBV12-4,TGTGCCAGCACCTCGGGGGGACCCCCAGATACGCAGTATTTT,CASTSGGPPDTQYF
TRBJ2-2,.,.,TRBV20-1,TGCAGTGCTACCCCCCAGGAGCTGTTTTTT,CSATPQELFF
TRBJ2-1,.,.,TRBV10-1,TGCGCCAGATGGCAGGGCGACTACAATGAGCAGCTCTTC,CARWQGDYNEQLF
TRBJ2-5,TRBD1,many,TRBV12-3/TRBV12-4,TGTGCCAGCAGTTTGGACAGGACCCTTTTGACCCAGTACTTC,CASSLDRTLLTQYF
TRBJ2-7,.,.,TRBV7-2,TGTGCCAGCAGCTTAAGGGGTAGCGGCTCCTACGAGCAGTACTTC,CASSLRGSGSYEQYF
TRBJ1-1,.,many,TRBV11-3,TGTGCCAGCAGCTCGGGGGTTAGCACTGAAGCTTTCTTT,CASSSGVSTEAFF
TRBJ1-1,.,few,TRBV2,TGTGCCAGCAGTGCTGAGGCTGAAGCTTTCTTT,CASSAEAEAFF
TRBJ2-5,.,.,TRBV7-3,TGTGCCACAGAGACCCAGTACTTC,CATETQYF
TRBJ1-1,.,few,TRBV27,TGTGCCAGCAGCCGAACAAGGGGGGTAACTGAAGCTTTCTTT,CASSRTRGVTEAFF
TRBJ2-1,TRBD2,few,TRBV18,TGTGCCAGCTCACCTTTCAGCGGGACTCTCAATGAGCAGTTCTTC,CASSPFSGTLNEQFF
TRBJ2-1,.,few,TRBV18,TGTGCCAGCTCCCCTTCTCTCTTCTCCTACAATGAGCAGTTCTTC,CASSPSLFSYNEQFF
TRBJ1-2,.,.,TRBV24-1,TGTGCCACCAGTCGGGAGGGCTTCGGCGGCTACACCTTC,CATSREGFGGYTF